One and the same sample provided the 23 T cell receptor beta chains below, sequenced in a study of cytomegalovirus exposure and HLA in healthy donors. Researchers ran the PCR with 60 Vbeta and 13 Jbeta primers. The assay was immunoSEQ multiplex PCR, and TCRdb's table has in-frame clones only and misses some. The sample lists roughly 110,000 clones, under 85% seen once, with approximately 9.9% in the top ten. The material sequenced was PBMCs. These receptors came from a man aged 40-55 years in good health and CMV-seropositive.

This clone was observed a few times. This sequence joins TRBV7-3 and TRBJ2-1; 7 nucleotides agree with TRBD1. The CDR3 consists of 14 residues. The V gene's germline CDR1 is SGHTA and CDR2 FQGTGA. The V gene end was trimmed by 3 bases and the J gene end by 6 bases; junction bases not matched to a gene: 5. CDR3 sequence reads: CASSLGPGGNEQFF. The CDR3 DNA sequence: TGTGCCAGCAGCTTGGGACCAGGGGGCAATGAGCAGTTCTTC. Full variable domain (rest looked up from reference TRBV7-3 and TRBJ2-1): GAGVSQTPSNKVTEKGKYVELRCDPISGHTALYWYRQSLGQGPEFLIYFQGTGAADDSGLPNDRFFAVRPEGSVSTLKIQRTERGDSAVYLCASSLGPGGNEQFFGPGTRLTVL.

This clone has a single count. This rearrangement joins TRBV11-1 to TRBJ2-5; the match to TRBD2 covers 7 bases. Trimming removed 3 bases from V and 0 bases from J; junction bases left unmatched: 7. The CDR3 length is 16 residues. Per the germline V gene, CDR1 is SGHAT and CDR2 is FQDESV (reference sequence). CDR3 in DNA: TGTGCCAGCAGCTTTTGGGGGGGAGAAGACCAAGAGACCCAGTACTTC. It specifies CASSFWGGEDQETQYF.

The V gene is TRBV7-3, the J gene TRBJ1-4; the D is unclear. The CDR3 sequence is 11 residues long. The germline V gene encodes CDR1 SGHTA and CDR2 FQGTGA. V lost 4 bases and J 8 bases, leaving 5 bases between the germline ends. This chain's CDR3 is CASSSREKLFF. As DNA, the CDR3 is TGTGCCAGCAGCTCGCGAGAAAAACTGTTTTTT.

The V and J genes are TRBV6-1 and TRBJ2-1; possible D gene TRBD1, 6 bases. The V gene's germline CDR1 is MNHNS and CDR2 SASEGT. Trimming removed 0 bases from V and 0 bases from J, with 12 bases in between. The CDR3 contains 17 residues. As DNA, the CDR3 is TGTGCCAGCAGTGAAGCGCTGGACAGTACCTCCTACAATGAGCAGTTCTTC. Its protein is CASSEALDSTSYNEQFF.

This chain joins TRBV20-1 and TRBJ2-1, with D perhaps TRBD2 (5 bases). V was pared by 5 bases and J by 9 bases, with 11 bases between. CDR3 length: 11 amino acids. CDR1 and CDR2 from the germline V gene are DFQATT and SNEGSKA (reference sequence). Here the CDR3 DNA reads TGCAGTGCTTGGGGAGATCTTGAGCAGTTCTTC. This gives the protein CSAWGDLEQFF.

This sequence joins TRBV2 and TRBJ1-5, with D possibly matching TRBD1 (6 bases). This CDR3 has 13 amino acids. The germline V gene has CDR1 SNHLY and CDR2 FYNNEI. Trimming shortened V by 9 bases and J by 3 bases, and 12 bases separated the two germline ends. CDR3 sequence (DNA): TGTGCCAGTAATACAGGGCCCAATCAGCCCCAGCATTTT. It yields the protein CASNTGPNQPQHF.

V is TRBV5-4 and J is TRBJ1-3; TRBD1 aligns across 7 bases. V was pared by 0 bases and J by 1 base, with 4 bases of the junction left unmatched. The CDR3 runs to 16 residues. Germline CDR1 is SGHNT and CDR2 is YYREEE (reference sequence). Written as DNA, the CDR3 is TGTGCCAGCAGCTTGGGGGGACAGATTTCTGGAAACACCATATATTTT. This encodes CASSLGGQISGNTIYF.

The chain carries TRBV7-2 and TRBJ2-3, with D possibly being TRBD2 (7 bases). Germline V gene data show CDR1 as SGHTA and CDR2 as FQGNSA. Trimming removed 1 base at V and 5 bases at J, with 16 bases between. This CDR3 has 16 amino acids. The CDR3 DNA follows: TGTGCCAGCAGCTTAGATGTAGGGGGAGGGGGAGATACGCAGTATTTT. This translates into CASSLDVGGGGDTQYF.

The CDR3 DNA sequence: TGTGCCAGCAGCTTAGGGGGCGGGGGCCTCGACATTCAGTACTTC. Protein: CASSLGGGGLDIQYF. The rearrangement joins TRBV7-2 to TRBJ2-4; a weak D match, TRBD2 (7 bases). Germline V gives CDR1 SGHTA, CDR2 FQGNSA. CDR3 length equals 15 residues. Trimming left V 1 base short and J 8 bases short, with 15 bases between.

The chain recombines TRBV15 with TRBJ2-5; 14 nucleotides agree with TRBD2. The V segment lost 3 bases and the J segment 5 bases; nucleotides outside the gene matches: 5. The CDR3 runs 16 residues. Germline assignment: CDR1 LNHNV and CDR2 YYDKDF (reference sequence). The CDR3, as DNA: TGTGCCACCAGCAGGCTGACTAGCGGGGGGGCGGAGACCCAGTACTTC. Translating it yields CATSRLTSGGAETQYF. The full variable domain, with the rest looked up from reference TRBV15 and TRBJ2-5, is DAMVIQNPRYQVTQFGKPVTLSCSQTLNHNVMYWYQQKSSQAPKLLFHYYDKDFNNEADTPDNFQSRRPNTSFCFLDIRSPGLGDTAMYLCATSRLTSGGAETQYFGPGTRLLVL.

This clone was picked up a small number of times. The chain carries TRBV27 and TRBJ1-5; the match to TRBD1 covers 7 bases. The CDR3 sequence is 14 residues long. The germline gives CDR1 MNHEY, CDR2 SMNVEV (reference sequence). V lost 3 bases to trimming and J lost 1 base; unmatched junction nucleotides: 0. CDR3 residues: CASSLTGSNQPQHF. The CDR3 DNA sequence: TGTGCCAGCAGTTTGACAGGGAGCAATCAGCCCCAGCATTTT.

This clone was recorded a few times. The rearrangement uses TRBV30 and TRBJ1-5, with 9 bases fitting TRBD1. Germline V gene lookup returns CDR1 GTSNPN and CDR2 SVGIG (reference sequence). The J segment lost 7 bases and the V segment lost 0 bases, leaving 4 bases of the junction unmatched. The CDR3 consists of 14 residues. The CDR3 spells CAWSVQGAHQPQHF. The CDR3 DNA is TGTGCCTGGAGTGTACAGGGGGCTCACCAGCCCCAGCATTTT.

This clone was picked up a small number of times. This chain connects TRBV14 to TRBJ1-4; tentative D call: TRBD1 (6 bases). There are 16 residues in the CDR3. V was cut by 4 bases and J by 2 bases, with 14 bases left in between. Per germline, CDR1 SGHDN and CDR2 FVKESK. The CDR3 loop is CASSLTGSATNEKLFF. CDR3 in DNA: TGTGCCAGCAGCCTGACAGGAAGTGCCACTAATGAAAAACTGTTTTTT.

The CDR3 here is CAISESDRGDTQYF. CDR3 DNA sequence: TGTGCCATCAGTGAGTCGGACAGGGGAGATACGCAGTATTTT. The V gene is TRBV10-3, the J gene TRBJ2-3, with 9 bases aligning to TRBD1. V lost 0 bases to trimming and J lost 5 bases; unmatched junction nucleotides: 0. This CDR3 is built from 14 residues. In germline, CDR1 is ENHRY, CDR2 SYGVKD.

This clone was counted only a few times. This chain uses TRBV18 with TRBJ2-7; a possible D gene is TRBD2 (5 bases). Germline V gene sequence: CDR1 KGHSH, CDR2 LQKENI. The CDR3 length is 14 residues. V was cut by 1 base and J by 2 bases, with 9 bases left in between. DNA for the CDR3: TGTGCCAGCTCACCACGAGGGTTTCCCTACGAGCAGTACTTC. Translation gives CASSPRGFPYEQYF.

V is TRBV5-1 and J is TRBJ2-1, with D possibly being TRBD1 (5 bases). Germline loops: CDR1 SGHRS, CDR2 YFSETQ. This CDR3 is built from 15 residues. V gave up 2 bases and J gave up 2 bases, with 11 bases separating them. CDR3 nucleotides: TGCGCCAGCAGCTTAGCTTGGGGCGCCTACAATGAGCAGTTCTTC. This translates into CASSLAWGAYNEQFF.

The CDR3 loop reads CASSLDVLGGGYTF. In nucleotides, the CDR3 is TGCGCCAGCAGCTTGGACGTCCTCGGGGGTGGCTACACCTTC. V usage is TRBV5-1 and J usage is TRBJ1-2; D possibly corresponds to TRBD1 (5 bases). V was trimmed by 0 bases and J by 7 bases, leaving 13 bases between them. Germline V lookup: CDR1 SGHRS, CDR2 YFSETQ. This CDR3 region has 14 residues.

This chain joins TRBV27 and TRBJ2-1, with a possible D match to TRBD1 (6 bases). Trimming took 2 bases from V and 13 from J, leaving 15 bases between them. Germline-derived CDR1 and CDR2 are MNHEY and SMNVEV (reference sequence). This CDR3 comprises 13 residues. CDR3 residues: CASSLAYPGEQFF. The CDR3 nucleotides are TGTGCCAGCAGTTTAGCATATCCAGGGGAACAGTTCTTC.

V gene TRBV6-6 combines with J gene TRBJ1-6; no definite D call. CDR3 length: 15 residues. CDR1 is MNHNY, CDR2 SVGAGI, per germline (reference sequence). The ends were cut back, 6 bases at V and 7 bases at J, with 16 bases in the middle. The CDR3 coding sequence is TGTGCCAGCAGGTCCGGAGGAATCGCAAATTCACCCCTCCACTTT. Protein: CASRSGGIANSPLHF.

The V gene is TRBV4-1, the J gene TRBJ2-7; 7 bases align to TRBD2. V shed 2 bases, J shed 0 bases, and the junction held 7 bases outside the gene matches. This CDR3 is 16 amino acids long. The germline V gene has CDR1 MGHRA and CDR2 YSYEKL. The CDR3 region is CASSQLAGDSSYEQYF. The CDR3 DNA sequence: TGCGCCAGCAGCCAATTGGCGGGGGATAGCTCCTACGAGCAGTACTTC.

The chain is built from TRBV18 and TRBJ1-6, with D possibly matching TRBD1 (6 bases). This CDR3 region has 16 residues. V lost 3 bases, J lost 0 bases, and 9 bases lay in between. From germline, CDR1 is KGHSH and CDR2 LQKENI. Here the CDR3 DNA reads TGTGCCAGCTCACCTCAGGGGAACTCCTATAATTCACCCCTCCACTTT. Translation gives CASSPQGNSYNSPLHF.

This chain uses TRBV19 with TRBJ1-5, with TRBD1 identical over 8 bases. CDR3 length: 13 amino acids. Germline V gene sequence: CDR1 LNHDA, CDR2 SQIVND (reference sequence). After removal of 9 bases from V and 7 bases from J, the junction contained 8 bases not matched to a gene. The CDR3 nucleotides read TGTGCCAGCGAGGACAGGGTGGCCCAGCCCCAGCATTTT. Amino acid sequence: CASEDRVAQPQHF.

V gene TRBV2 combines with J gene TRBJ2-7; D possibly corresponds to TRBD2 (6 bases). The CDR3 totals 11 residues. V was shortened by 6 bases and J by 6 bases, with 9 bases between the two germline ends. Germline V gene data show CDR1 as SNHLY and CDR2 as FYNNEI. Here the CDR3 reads CASRGEVEQYF. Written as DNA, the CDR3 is TGTGCCAGCAGGGGGGAGGTCGAGCAGTACTTC.